This T cell receptor beta chain was recovered during a study of cytomegalovirus exposure and HLA in healthy donors. This clone was found a few times. PCR employed 60 Vbeta and 13 Jbeta primers. The assay was immunoSEQ multiplex PCR, and TCRdb's table has in-frame clones only and misses some. Of 150,000 to 200,000 clones in the sample, 80% to 85% are singletons; the top ten hold around 0.27%. What was sequenced was PBMCs. This sequence was found in a boy younger than 18 in good health and CMV-seronegative.

The CDR3 nucleotides read TGTGCCAGCAGCCAAGGAAGGTTAGGGGCAGGGCCCCTGATGGCTTTCTTT. Protein product: CASSQGRLGAGPLMAFF. This chain joins TRBV14 and TRBJ1-1; D is perhaps TRBD1 (5 bases). This CDR3 comprises 17 residues. Trimming stripped 1 base from V and 11 bases from J, with 26 bases between. Germline V gives CDR1 SGHDN, CDR2 FVKESK.